This T cell receptor beta chain was captured by sequencing in a study of blood T cell repertoires in COVID-19. The overall study: Samples taken during acute and convalescent COVID-19 were collected in the United States, Italy and Spain. Nucleic acid was either cDNA or gDNA, and it came from T cells, B-cell-depleted T cells, or PBMCs.

Per the original methods: Cell counts per sample came from amplifying reference gene primers. Libraries were prepared by immunoSEQ multiplex PCR; TCRdb keeps only in-frame clonotypes and omits some of them. V and J calls plus clone size are reproduced from that table; the DNA served to infer D and trimming. Of 60,000 or so clones in the sample, roughly 80% were seen once. Germline V CDR1 and CDR2: SEHNR, FQNEAQ (reference sequence). With V trimmed by 5 bases and J by 3 bases, 10 bases remained unmatched. The CDR3 is 16 residues long. Only a few counts were recorded for this clone. The J gene is TRBJ2-7, the V gene TRBV7-9, with 10 nucleotides matching TRBD1. This clonotype was sampled from a human donor in a cohort sampled during active COVID-19. The source material was peripheral blood. CDR3 bases: TGTGCCAGCAGCCCCCACCCGGGACAGGGGTTCTACGAGCAGTACGTC. This sequence encodes CASSPHPGQGFYEQYV.